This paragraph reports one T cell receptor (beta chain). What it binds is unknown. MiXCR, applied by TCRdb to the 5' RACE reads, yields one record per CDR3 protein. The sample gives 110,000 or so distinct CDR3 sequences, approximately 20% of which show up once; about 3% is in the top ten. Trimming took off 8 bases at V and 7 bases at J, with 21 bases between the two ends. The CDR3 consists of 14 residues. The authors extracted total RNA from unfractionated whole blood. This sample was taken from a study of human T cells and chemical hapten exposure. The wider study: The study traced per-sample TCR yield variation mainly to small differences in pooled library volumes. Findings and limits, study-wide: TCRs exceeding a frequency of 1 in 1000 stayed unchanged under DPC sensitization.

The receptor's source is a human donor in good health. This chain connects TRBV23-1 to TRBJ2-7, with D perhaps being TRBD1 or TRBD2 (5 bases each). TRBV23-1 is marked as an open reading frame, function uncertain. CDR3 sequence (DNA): TGCGCCAGCCAATCCGGGACGGACGGCGGGGAGCAGTACTTC. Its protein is CASQSGTDGGEQYF.